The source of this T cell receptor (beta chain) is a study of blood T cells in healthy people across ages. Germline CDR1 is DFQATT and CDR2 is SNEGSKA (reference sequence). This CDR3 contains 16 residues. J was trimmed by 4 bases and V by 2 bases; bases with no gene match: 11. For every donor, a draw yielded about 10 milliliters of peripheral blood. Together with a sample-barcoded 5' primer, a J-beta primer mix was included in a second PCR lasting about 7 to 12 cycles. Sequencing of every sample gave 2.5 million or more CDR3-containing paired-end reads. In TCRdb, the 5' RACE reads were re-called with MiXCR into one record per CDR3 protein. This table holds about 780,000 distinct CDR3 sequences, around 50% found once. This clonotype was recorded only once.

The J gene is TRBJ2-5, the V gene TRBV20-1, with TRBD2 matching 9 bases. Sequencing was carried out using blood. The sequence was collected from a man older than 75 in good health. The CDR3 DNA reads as TGCAGTGCTAGAATTGGGGCGGGAGGGCCCCGAGAGACCCAGTACTTC. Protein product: CSARIGAGGPRETQYF.